The 3 T cell receptor beta chains reported below all come from one sample, sequenced in a study of cytomegalovirus exposure and HLA in healthy donors. The primer mix had 60 Vbeta and 13 Jbeta primers. Here immunoSEQ multiplex PCR was the method, and the copy in TCRdb shows in-frame clones only, minus some. This table holds 88,000 or so clones, around 62% found once. Specimen: PBMCs. All receptors come from a male donor in good health and CMV-seropositive.

This chain connects TRBV21-1 to TRBJ1-3; the D call in the table, TRBD1, was not verified against the DNA. TRBV21-1 is shown as a pseudogene. The CDR3 is 17 residues long. The CDR3: CASSKSGGQGRLDTIYF. The CDR3 DNA follows: TGTGCCAGCAGCAAATCCGGCGGACAGGGGAGGTTGGACACCATATATTTT.

This sequence joins TRBV14 and TRBJ2-7; TRBD2 agrees at 9 bases. Germline CDR1 reads SGHDN; CDR2 reads FVKESK. This CDR3 has 15 residues. Trimming removed 1 base from V and 2 bases from J; junction bases left unmatched: 3. This CDR3 reads CASSQASGIPYEQYF. CDR3 nucleotides: TGTGCCAGCAGCCAAGCTAGCGGGATTCCCTACGAGCAGTACTTC.

A remark on this clone: The sample carries other DNA sequences with the same CDR3. The CDR3 protein is CASSLGLAGAQYF. The DNA of the CDR3 is TGTGCCAGCAGTTTGGGACTAGCGGGGGCGCAGTATTTT. V gene TRBV6-5 combines with J gene TRBJ2-3, with TRBD2 matching over 14 bases. Germline CDR1 reads MNHEY; CDR2 reads SVGAGI. V was pared by 4 bases and J by 10 bases, with 1 base of the junction left unmatched. The CDR3 consists of 13 residues.